This T cell receptor beta chain appears in the sequencing data of a study of T cell repertoires in cytomegalovirus infection. At the level of the study: A matching HLA type, together with CMV infection, was signaled by public TCR beta signatures.

Germline V gives CDR1 SGHTA, CDR2 FQGNSA. This CDR3 is 16 amino acids long. Trimming removed 2 bases from V and 4 bases from J, with 14 bases in between. The study's findings and limits: CMV-specific TCR beta clonotypes restricted by HLA-C dominated the ex vivo response. Summed public TCR beta family frequency identified CMV carriers bearing the relevant HLA.

Note on this clonotype: Antigen unknown.

TCRdb used MiXCR to reprocess the reads, holding one entry per CDR3 protein. The sample consists of roughly 300,000 distinct CDR3 sequences, over 7.5% of them appearing once. The sequencing sample was made of PBMCs. The J gene is TRBJ2-2, the V gene TRBV7-2; tentatively, D is TRBD1 (6 bases). This receptor was obtained from a human donor in good health (CMV status not recorded). Some clones in this sample may be carry-over from other donors' samples. The CDR3 sequence: CASSLSPQGLTGELFF. The CDR3 coding sequence is TGTGCCAGCAGCTTAAGCCCACAGGGTCTCACCGGGGAGCTGTTTTTT.